This T cell receptor beta chain was observed in a study of T-cell reconstitution after alpha-beta-depleted transplantation in children. Germline values: CDR1 DFQATT, CDR2 SNEGSKA (reference sequence). This CDR3 region has 15 residues. J gave up 6 bases and V 0 bases, and 11 bases lay outside the gene matches. A library of TCRbeta sequences, prepared with unique molecular identifiers, was generated. Each CDR3 protein is one row after TCRdb ran MiXCR on the PCR reads. The sample shows about 500,000 distinct CDR3 sequences, 30% to 35% of them seen only once. Specimen: PBMCs from the stem cell graft donor, collected from the stem cell graft. The sequence was obtained from a human donor who donated a stem cell graft to a child with aplastic anemia. The chain couples TRBV20-1 to TRBJ2-7, with 7 nucleotides matching TRBD2. DNA of the CDR3: TGCAGTGCTAGAGACTCAGGGACTACTACCGGCGAGCAGTACGTC. This encodes CSARDSGTTTGEQYV.